This T cell receptor (beta chain) stems from a study of cytomegalovirus exposure and HLA in healthy donors. In the study overall: A later analysis reported the same platform for the roughly 120 validation repertoires and the 666 first-cohort repertoires.

Measured with immunoSEQ multiplex PCR; TCRdb has only the in-frame clones, and not every one. Of under 350,000 clones listed, 80% to 90% are singletons. Donors were drawn from the approximately 110-subject validation cohort, separate from the approximately 670-subject first cohort. This CDR3 spans 14 amino acids. Trimming took 0 bases from V and 1 from J, leaving 8 bases between them. Germline CDR1 SGDLS, CDR2 YYNGEE. Material for sequencing was PBMCs. The chain has TRBV9 and TRBJ2-7, with D unresolved. This sequence was found in a woman aged 18-29 years in good health and CMV-seronegative. DNA for the CDR3: TGTGCCAGCAGCGTAGAACTGTTTTCCTACGAGCAGTACTTC. It codes for CASSVELFSYEQYF.